This T cell receptor beta chain comes out of a study of tumor-infiltrating lymphocytes in primary liver carcinoma. Study information: Ages ranged from 30 to 69, with HCC or mixed HCC-cholangiocarcinoma. General study results and limits: Whereas tumor region pairs overlapped more, tumor-adjacent and tumor-blood pairs overlapped less.

This clonotype was detected a few times. Its antigen is unidentified. The V segment lost 0 bases and the J segment 2 bases; nucleotides outside the gene matches: 7. The germline gives CDR1 SGHRS, CDR2 YFSETQ. The CDR3 loop spans 16 amino acids. Making TCR beta cDNA involved 400 to 600 ng total RNA and a constant-region primer. Libraries for TCR beta were built through three nested multiplex PCR rounds, which together made up a slightly modified ARM-PCR procedure. The first two PCR rounds, around 10 cycles each, used TRBV1-TRBV30 forward primers and a C-beta reverse primer. TCRdb ran MiXCR on the multiplex PCR reads and lists one entry per CDR3 protein. Here the sample spans fewer than 150,000 distinct CDR3 sequences, about 68% being singletons. RNA and DNA were co-extracted from roughly 20-30 mg of unsorted bulk tissue. Samples came from superior, inferior, lateral poles and tumor centre. Every tumor sample analyzed contained over 85% viable tumor cells.

The rearrangement joins TRBV5-1 to TRBJ2-5; TRBD2 matches 7 bases. This clonotype was obtained from a woman aged 60-75 years with primary liver carcinoma and hepatitis B virus infection. The sample was liver tumor tissue from sampling region 1. As to subset: tumor region T1, superior pole. DNA of the CDR3: TGCGCCAGCAGCTTGGGGTCTAGCGGAATACAAGAGACCCAGTACTTC. This codes for CASSLGSSGIQETQYF.